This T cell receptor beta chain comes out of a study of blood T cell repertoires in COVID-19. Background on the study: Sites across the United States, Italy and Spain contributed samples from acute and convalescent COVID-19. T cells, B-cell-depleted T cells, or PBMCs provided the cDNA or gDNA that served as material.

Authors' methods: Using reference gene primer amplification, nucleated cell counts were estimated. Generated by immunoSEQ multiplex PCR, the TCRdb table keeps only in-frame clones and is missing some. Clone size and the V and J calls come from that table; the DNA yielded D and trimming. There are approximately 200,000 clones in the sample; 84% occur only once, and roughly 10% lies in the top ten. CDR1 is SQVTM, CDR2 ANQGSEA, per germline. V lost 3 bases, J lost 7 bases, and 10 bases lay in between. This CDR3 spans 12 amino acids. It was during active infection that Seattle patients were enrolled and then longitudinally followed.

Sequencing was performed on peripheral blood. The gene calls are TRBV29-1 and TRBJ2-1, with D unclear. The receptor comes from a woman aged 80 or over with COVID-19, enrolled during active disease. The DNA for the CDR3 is TGCAGCGTTGATGGGCACAGTAATGAGCAGTTCTTC. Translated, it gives CSVDGHSNEQFF.